Listed here are 30 T cell receptor beta chains from one sample, sequenced in a study of T cell responses to AZD1222 COVID-19 vaccine. Here immunoSEQ multiplex PCR was the method, and the copy in TCRdb shows in-frame clones only, minus some. The table has tens of thousands of clones, around 88% seen once; the top ten hold 20%. This sample comprised peripheral blood, obtained on day 0 of AZD1222 vaccination. These receptors were obtained from an adult in good health.

This clone was seen only a few times. The chain uses TRBV12-3 or TRBV12-4 and TRBJ2-7; D not certain. Trimming removed 1 base from V and 0 bases from J, with 1 base in between. The CDR3 is 12 amino acids. The CDR3 protein is CASSLGSYEQYF. The DNA of the CDR3 is TGTGCCAGCAGTTTAGGCTCCTACGAGCAGTACTTC.

The chain combines TRBV7-9 with TRBJ2-1; the D is unclear. Germline V gene data show CDR1 as SEHNR and CDR2 as FQNEAQ (reference sequence). With 6 bases removed from V and 4 bases from J, the gap between germline ends came to 16 bases. The CDR3 is 15 residues long. The DNA for the CDR3 is TGTGCCAGCAGGGGAAGGGAAGAGCCGTACAATGAGCAGTTCTTC. This encodes CASRGREEPYNEQFF.

Notes on this clone: Additional DNA sequences in this sample encode the identical CDR3. The V call is TRBV5-1, the J call TRBJ2-7, with 7 bases identical to TRBD1. Germline values: CDR1 SGHRS, CDR2 YFSETQ. V was pared by 4 bases and J by 0 bases, with 4 bases of the junction left unmatched. The CDR3 loop spans 14 amino acids. The CDR3 region is CASSPWDSSYEQYF. DNA of the CDR3: TGCGCCAGCAGCCCGTGGGACAGCTCCTACGAGCAGTACTTC.

The chain carries TRBV9 and TRBJ1-5; possible D gene TRBD1, 5 bases. Trimming removed 2 bases from V and 10 bases from J, with 16 bases in between. CDR1 is SGDLS, CDR2 YYNGEE, per germline. The CDR3 has 14 amino acids. Here the CDR3 reads CASSVTGNLGPQHF. The CDR3 DNA reads as TGTGCCAGCAGCGTCACAGGAAACTTAGGACCCCAGCATTTT.

This rearrangement joins TRBV24-1 to TRBJ2-1; 13 bases are shared with TRBD2. This CDR3 comprises 16 residues. J lost 8 bases, V lost 2 bases, and 5 bases had no gene match. Germline V gene sequence: CDR1 KGHDR, CDR2 SFDVKD. The CDR3 reads CATSDSGTSGNYEQFF. CDR3 in DNA: TGTGCCACCAGTGATTCAGGGACTAGCGGGAACTATGAGCAGTTCTTC.

The rearrangement links TRBV30 to TRBJ1-1; D is undetermined. In germline, CDR1 is GTSNPN, CDR2 SVGIG (reference sequence). The CDR3 has 11 residues. V was cut by 7 bases and J by 2 bases, with 8 bases left in between. The CDR3 protein is CASGFNTEAFF. In DNA, the CDR3 is TGTGCCTCGGGGTTCAACACTGAAGCTTTCTTT.

The gene calls are TRBV28 and TRBJ1-5; D ambiguous. Germline V gene lookup returns CDR1 MDHEN and CDR2 SYDVKM. The CDR3 has 13 residues. V was pared by 6 bases and J by 6 bases, with 12 bases between. The chain's CDR3 is CASRPEAGQPQHF. The CDR3 DNA reads TGTGCCAGCAGGCCCGAGGCGGGTCAGCCCCAGCATTTT. Based on the CDR3 plus reference TRBV28 and TRBJ1-5, the full variable domain is DVKVTQSSRYLVKRTGEKVFLECVQDMDHENMFWYRQDPGLGLRLIYFSYDVKMKEKGDIPEGYSVSREKKERFSLILESASTNQTSMYLCASRPEAGQPQHFGDGTRLSIL.

The gene calls are TRBV4-3 and TRBJ2-1; D unclear. The CDR3 has 15 amino acids. CDR1 is LGHNA and CDR2 is YSLEER in the germline V gene. Trimming took 0 bases from V and 3 from J, leaving 9 bases between them. CDR3 nucleotides: TGCGCCAGCAGCCAAGATTACGGATTCTACAATGAGCAGTTCTTC. Amino acid sequence: CASSQDYGFYNEQFF.

The chain has TRBV25-1 and TRBJ2-7; D gene ambiguous. CDR1 is MGHDK and CDR2 is SYGVNS in the germline V gene. V lost 0 bases and J lost 2, with 14 bases in between. CDR3 size: 16 residues. For the CDR3, the DNA is TGTGCCAGCAGTGAATATACCCTGACCCCAACCTACGAGCAGTACTTC. Amino acid sequence: CASSEYTLTPTYEQYF.

The chain carries TRBV5-4 and TRBJ1-2, with 9 bases identical to TRBD1. The V and J ends lost 0 bases and 8 bases, in that order; junction bases with no gene match: 5. The CDR3 sequence is 14 residues long. Germline V gives CDR1 SGHNT, CDR2 YYREEE (reference sequence). CDR3 protein: CASSLGPGQGGYTF. Here the CDR3 DNA reads TGTGCCAGCAGCTTGGGTCCGGGACAGGGCGGCTACACCTTC.

This chain uses TRBV19 with TRBJ1-2; D is unresolved. Trimming removed 8 bases from V and 2 bases from J, with 15 bases in between. The CDR3 runs 14 residues. The germline CDR1 and CDR2 sequences are LNHDA and SQIVND (reference sequence). DNA of the CDR3: TGTGCCAGTCTCTATAAAGGAGTCAACTATGGCTACACCTTC. Its protein product is CASLYKGVNYGYTF.

The rearrangement uses TRBV19 and TRBJ2-5, with 13 bases that match TRBD2. The CDR3 totals 18 residues. With V trimmed by 3 bases and J by 4 bases, 11 bases remained unmatched. The germline V gene has CDR1 LNHDA and CDR2 SQIVND (reference sequence). CDR3 in amino acids: CASSISGTSGDLGETQYF. The DNA for the CDR3 is TGTGCCAGTAGTATCTCGGGGACTAGCGGGGATTTAGGAGAGACCCAGTACTTC.

The V call is TRBV5-1, the J call TRBJ1-1; 9 nucleotides match TRBD1. This CDR3 has 18 amino acids. V was pared by 0 bases and J by 4 bases, with 13 bases of the junction left unmatched. The germline gives CDR1 SGHRS, CDR2 YFSETQ. Written as DNA, the CDR3 is TGCGCCAGCAGCTTGGGGTATGGGACAGGGAAGAGGAGCACTGAAGCTTTCTTT. Protein sequence: CASSLGYGTGKRSTEAFF.

This sequence joins TRBV6-4 and TRBJ1-2; possible D gene TRBD1, 5 bases. The CDR3 extends over 14 amino acids. Germline-derived CDR1 and CDR2 are MRHNA and SNTAGT. With 0 bases removed from V and 4 bases from J, the gap between germline ends came to 9 bases. CDR3 sequence: CASSDSTGAYGYTF. The CDR3 DNA reads as TGTGCCAGCAGTGACTCGACCGGGGCCTATGGCTACACCTTC.

V usage is TRBV4-3 and J usage is TRBJ2-7; TRBD2 aligns across 7 bases. After removal of 0 bases from V and 6 bases from J, the junction contained 14 bases not matched to a gene. Germline V CDR1 and CDR2: LGHNA, YSLEER. The CDR3 is 17 amino acids. The CDR3 is CASSQEGEAGKVFEQYF. CDR3 DNA sequence: TGCGCCAGCAGCCAAGAAGGAGAAGCGGGAAAGGTATTCGAGCAGTACTTC.

This clone was seen a single time. The chain has TRBV12-3 or TRBV12-4 and TRBJ2-5, with D maybe TRBD1 (5 bases). This CDR3 contains 13 residues. V lost 0 bases to trimming and J lost 4 bases, with 6 bases between them. Here the CDR3 DNA reads TGTGCCAGCAGTTTAGCCAGGGTAGAGACCCAGTACTTC. It encodes CASSLARVETQYF.

Worth noting for this clone: At one of its ends the junction is not consistent with the germline gene, which may arise from a read error. The gene calls are TRBV29-1 and TRBJ2-1; TRBD2 might be the D (5 bases). The CDR3 length is 12 residues. Looked up from germline, CDR1 is SQVTM and CDR2 is ANQGSEA. The CDR3 sequence: CSGGRQYSEQFF. CDR3 sequence (DNA): TGCAGCGGAGGGCGGCAATACAGTGAGCAGTTCTTC.

The chain recombines TRBV28 with TRBJ1-2; D might be TRBD1 (6 bases). V was pared by 2 bases and J by 8 bases, with 9 bases between. This CDR3 is built from 12 residues. Germline-derived CDR1 and CDR2 are MDHEN and SYDVKM. The CDR3 coding sequence is TGTGCCAGCAGTTTAGGGGGCTTCGGCTACACCTTC. This encodes CASSLGGFGYTF.

Here the CDR3 DNA reads TGTGCCAGCAGACGTATACTAGCGGGAGGGTACAATGAGCAGTTCTTC. Its protein is CASRRILAGGYNEQFF. This sequence joins TRBV7-2 and TRBJ2-1, with 13 bases matching TRBD2. Germline CDR1 and CDR2: SGHTA and FQGNSA. The CDR3 sequence is 16 residues long. J was trimmed by 4 bases and V by 6 bases; bases with no gene match: 6.

V usage is TRBV28 and J usage is TRBJ1-5; TRBD1 agrees at 7 bases. There are 16 residues in the CDR3. The germline V gene encodes CDR1 MDHEN and CDR2 SYDVKM. With V trimmed by 4 bases and J by 0 bases, 6 bases remained unmatched. This CDR3 reads CASSYNRGNSNQPQHF. Written as DNA, the CDR3 is TGTGCCAGCAGTTATAACAGGGGAAATAGCAATCAGCCCCAGCATTTT.

This clone was found a few times. One junction end disagrees with the germline gene, perhaps due to a read error. J is TRBJ2-2 and V is TRBV7-3, with 8 bases matching TRBD2. Germline CDR1 and CDR2: SGHTA and FQGTGA. The CDR3 has 17 residues. CDR3 protein: CASSLTQLAVNSGELFF. Here the CDR3 DNA reads TGTGCCAGCAGCTTAACGCAACTAGCGGTAAACAGCGGGGAGCTGTTTTTT.

This clone showed up just a few times. The chain uses TRBV15 and TRBJ1-4; no clear D. The CDR3 runs 14 residues. Per germline, CDR1 LNHNV and CDR2 YYDKDF (reference sequence). Trimming stripped 8 bases from V and 0 bases from J, with 10 bases between. The CDR3 DNA is TGTGCCACCCGCCCCGGCTCAACTAATGAAAAACTGTTTTTT. Translated, it gives CATRPGSTNEKLFF.

This chain links TRBV24-1 with TRBJ2-3, with D hard to call. The V and J ends lost 2 bases and 1 base respectively, with 15 bases between them. This CDR3 has 17 residues. Looked up from germline, CDR1 is KGHDR and CDR2 is SFDVKD. In DNA, the CDR3 is TGTGCCACCAGTGATTACCGTCGGCCCTTCCGCACAGATACGCAGTATTTT. Translated, it gives CATSDYRRPFRTDTQYF.

The chain couples TRBV7-8 to TRBJ1-1; D is possibly TRBD1 (6 bases). Looked up from germline, CDR1 is SGHVS and CDR2 is FQNEAQ. CDR3 length: 14 residues. V was shortened by 5 bases and J by 1 base, with 11 bases between the two germline ends. CDR3 DNA: TGTGCCAGCAGCGCCACAGGGACGAACACTGAAGCTTTCTTT. It yields the protein CASSATGTNTEAFF.

The chain links TRBV5-1 to TRBJ1-2; TRBD1 matches 7 bases. CDR3 length: 15 residues. The germline V gene has CDR1 SGHRS and CDR2 YFSETQ. The trim removed 3 bases at V and 5 bases at J, leaving 10 bases unmatched. The CDR3 region is CASSSRQGLYYGYTF. DNA of the CDR3: TGCGCCAGCAGCTCGAGACAGGGACTATATTATGGCTACACCTTC.

The rearrangement joins TRBV4-1 to TRBJ2-7; 7 nucleotides line up with TRBD2. From germline, CDR1 is MGHRA and CDR2 YSYEKL. This CDR3 contains 16 residues. Unmatched junction bases numbered 7, after V lost 0 bases and J lost 2 bases. CDR3: CASSQEPSGIPYEQYF. DNA for the CDR3: TGCGCCAGCAGCCAAGAACCTAGCGGTATACCCTACGAGCAGTACTTC.

The chain is built from TRBV13 and TRBJ2-1, with D possibly called TRBD1 or TRBD2 (5 bases each). CDR1 is PRHDT, CDR2 FYEKMQ, per germline (reference sequence). Trimming stripped 8 bases from V and 0 bases from J, with 8 bases between. This CDR3 is built from 13 residues. CDR3 residues: CASRGLSYNEQFF. The CDR3, as DNA: TGTGCCAGCCGGGGCCTCTCCTACAATGAGCAGTTCTTC.

The chain employs TRBV11-2 and TRBJ2-7; D remains unclear. The germline V gene encodes CDR1 SGHAT and CDR2 FQNNGV. This CDR3 comprises 14 residues. The V end was cut by 4 bases, the J end by 5 bases, with 15 bases between. The CDR3 sequence: CASSSRPRENEQYF. For the CDR3, the DNA is TGTGCCAGCAGCTCGAGACCCCGCGAGAACGAGCAGTACTTC.

V gene TRBV9 combines with J gene TRBJ2-1, with 8 positions matching TRBD1. Germline CDR1 SGDLS, CDR2 YYNGEE. The CDR3 extends over 15 amino acids. The trim removed 3 bases at V and 8 bases at J, leaving 10 bases unmatched. CDR3 amino acids: CASSGTMTGDDEQFF. In DNA form, the CDR3 reads TGTGCCAGCAGCGGGACGATGACAGGGGATGATGAGCAGTTCTTC.

This clone has only a few counts. The chain employs TRBV7-9 and TRBJ2-7, with a tentative D call TRBD2 (7 bases). Per germline, CDR1 SEHNR and CDR2 FQNEAQ (reference sequence). CDR3 size: 17 residues. V was clipped by 5 bases and J by 6 bases, with 26 bases between them. DNA for the CDR3: TGTGCCAGCAGCCCTAGGGGGGAGGGCAGACAAGATATCGAGCAGTACTTC. Translated: CASSPRGEGRQDIEQYF.